Below, 13 T cell receptor beta chains from the same sample are listed, as sequenced in a study of graft-versus-host responses after intestinal transplantation. No antigens are known for them. TCRdb keeps only in-frame clones here, not all; method: immunoSEQ multiplex PCR. The sample includes 65,000 to 85,000 clones, around 86% of them seen just once. The sequenced sample was unstimulated CD8+ T cells sorted from spleen or lymph node cells, obtained before transplant. All receptors come from a human donor who was the organ donor for an intestinal transplant.

The J gene is TRBJ2-5, the V gene TRBV4-2; the match to TRBD2 covers 9 bases. Germline trimming cut 4 bases from V and 3 bases from J; bases unmatched to any gene: 12. This CDR3 spans 17 amino acids. Germline CDR1 reads LGHNA; CDR2 reads YNFKEQ. The CDR3 region is CASSPGGSGGPEETQYF. The CDR3 DNA follows: TGTGCCAGCAGCCCGGGCGGTAGCGGGGGCCCAGAAGAGACCCAGTACTTC.

This clone has a single count. The chain joins TRBV5-5 to TRBJ1-3, with D possibly TRBD1 on 5 matching bases. Germline loops: CDR1 SGHKS, CDR2 YYEKEE (reference sequence). V was pared by 4 bases and J by 3 bases, with 11 bases between. The CDR3 has 14 residues. CDR3 in amino acids: CASSVDSGGNTIYF. CDR3 sequence (DNA): TGTGCCAGCAGCGTCGACAGTGGTGGAAACACCATATATTTT.

V and J are TRBV7-7 and TRBJ2-1; maybe TRBD1 (6 bases). The CDR3 has 15 residues. Trimming removed 4 bases from V and 7 bases from J, with 17 bases in between. CDR1 is SSHAT and CDR2 is FNYEAQ in the germline V gene (reference sequence). In nucleotides, the CDR3 is TGTGCCAGCAGCTCCGCGGTCAGGGGCGAGAATGAGCAGTTCTTC. Encoded protein: CASSSAVRGENEQFF.

The chain carries TRBV19 and TRBJ2-1, with 11 bases matching TRBD2. Germline assignment: CDR1 LNHDA and CDR2 SQIVND (reference sequence). This CDR3 has 14 residues. The ends lost 7 bases at V and 9 bases at J; junction bases unmatched: 8. The CDR3: CASTILAGVGEQFF. The CDR3 DNA reads as TGTGCCAGTACCATACTAGCGGGGGTAGGTGAGCAGTTCTTC.

The chain employs TRBV4-1 and TRBJ1-6; D call uncertain. The V end was cut by 0 bases, the J end by 10 bases, with 16 bases between. The CDR3 runs 16 residues. The germline gives CDR1 MGHRA, CDR2 YSYEKL. In DNA, the CDR3 is TGCGCCAGCAGCCAAGAAGGGCTTGCCTTTGTCTCACCCCTCCACTTT. Translating it yields CASSQEGLAFVSPLHF.

V and J are TRBV28 and TRBJ2-7, with a possible D match to TRBD2 (6 bases). The V gene's germline CDR1 is MDHEN and CDR2 SYDVKM. The CDR3 spans 14 residues. Trimming removed 4 bases from V and 1 base from J, with 11 bases in between. CDR3 nucleotide sequence: TGTGCCAGCAGTTACAACGGGGGTTCCTACGAGCAGTACTTC. Protein product: CASSYNGGSYEQYF.

V gene TRBV28 combines with J gene TRBJ1-6; 7 nucleotides align to TRBD1. CDR1 MDHEN and CDR2 SYDVKM come from the germline V gene. The CDR3 length is 21 residues. Trimming cost V 2 bases and J 0 bases; bases outside gene matches: 16. The CDR3 DNA follows: TGTGCCAGCAGTTTAGGCCACAGGGGCGCCTTCCTCCACTCCTATAATTCACCCCTCCACTTT. As protein: CASSLGHRGAFLHSYNSPLHF.

The chain links TRBV28 to TRBJ1-5; D is perhaps TRBD1 (5 bases). Germline V CDR1 and CDR2: MDHEN, SYDVKM. V was clipped by 7 bases and J by 7 bases, with 14 bases between them. This CDR3 region has 13 residues. The CDR3, as DNA: TGTGCCAGCAATGGACATGGTGGGCAGCCCCAGCATTTT. Protein: CASNGHGGQPQHF.

The CDR3 DNA follows: TGTGCCAGTAGTTTCGGGACAGGGGGCTCCTACGAGCAGTACTTC. As protein: CASSFGTGGSYEQYF. This chain links TRBV19 with TRBJ2-7; the match to TRBD1 covers 11 bases. This CDR3 comprises 15 residues. V gave up 5 bases and J gave up 0 bases; unmatched junction bases: 3. The germline V gene has CDR1 LNHDA and CDR2 SQIVND (reference sequence).

This chain connects TRBV4-1 to TRBJ2-2; D is unresolved. Deletions cut 0 bases from V and 5 bases from J, with 10 bases between. The CDR3 runs 15 residues. Germline V gives CDR1 MGHRA, CDR2 YSYEKL. The CDR3 sequence: CASSQDRLRTGELFF. The CDR3, as DNA: TGCGCCAGCAGCCAAGATAGGTTGAGAACCGGGGAGCTGTTTTTT.

This clone has a handful of counts. CDR3 sequence reads: CASSGGQGGNEQFF. The CDR3 region has the DNA TGTGCCAGCAGTGGGGGACAGGGCGGTAATGAGCAGTTCTTC. The chain has TRBV6-5 and TRBJ2-1; 9 bases align to TRBD1. Trimming removed 5 bases from V and 7 bases from J; junction bases left unmatched: 6. CDR3 length: 14 amino acids. Germline values: CDR1 MNHEY, CDR2 SVGAGI.

The gene calls are TRBV10-2 and TRBJ2-1; 11 positions match TRBD2. CDR3 length: 14 amino acids. Germline V gene lookup returns CDR1 WSHSY and CDR2 SAAADI. The V and J ends lost 2 bases and 7 bases, in that order; junction bases with no gene match: 1. Written as DNA, the CDR3 is TGCGCCAGCAGTGAGACTAGCGGGGGTAATGAGCAGTTCTTC. This sequence encodes CASSETSGGNEQFF.

The chain has TRBV19 and TRBJ1-2; D perhaps matches TRBD1 (5 bases). Trimming pared 4 bases from V and 8 bases from J, leaving 14 bases between. Germline lookup yields CDR1 LNHDA and CDR2 SQIVND (reference sequence). The CDR3 totals 13 residues. CDR3 sequence reads: CASSKPDISGYTF. CDR3 bases: TGTGCCAGTAGTAAGCCGGACATATCGGGCTACACCTTC.